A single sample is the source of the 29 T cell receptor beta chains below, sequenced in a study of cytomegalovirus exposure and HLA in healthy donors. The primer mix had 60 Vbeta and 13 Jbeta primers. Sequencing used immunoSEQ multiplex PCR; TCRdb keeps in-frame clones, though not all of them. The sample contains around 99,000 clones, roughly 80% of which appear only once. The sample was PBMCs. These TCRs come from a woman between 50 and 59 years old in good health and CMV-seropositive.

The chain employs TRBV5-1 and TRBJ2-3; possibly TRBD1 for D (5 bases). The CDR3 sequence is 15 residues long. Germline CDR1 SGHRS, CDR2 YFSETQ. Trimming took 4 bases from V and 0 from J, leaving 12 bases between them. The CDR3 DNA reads TGCGCCAGCAGCAAACAGGATTTGAGCACAGATACGCAGTATTTT. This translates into CASSKQDLSTDTQYF.

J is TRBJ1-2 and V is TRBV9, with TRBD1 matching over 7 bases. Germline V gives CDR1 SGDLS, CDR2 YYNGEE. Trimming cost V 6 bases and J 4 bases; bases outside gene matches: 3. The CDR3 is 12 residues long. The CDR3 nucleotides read TGTGCCAGCAACAGGGGCGGCTATGGCTACACCTTC. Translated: CASNRGGYGYTF.

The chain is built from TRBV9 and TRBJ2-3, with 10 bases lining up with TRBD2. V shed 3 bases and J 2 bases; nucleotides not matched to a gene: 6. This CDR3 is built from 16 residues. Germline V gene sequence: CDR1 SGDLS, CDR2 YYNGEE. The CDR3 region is CASSDVAGGLTDTQYF. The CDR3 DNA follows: TGTGCCAGCAGCGATGTAGCGGGAGGCCTCACAGATACGCAGTATTTT.

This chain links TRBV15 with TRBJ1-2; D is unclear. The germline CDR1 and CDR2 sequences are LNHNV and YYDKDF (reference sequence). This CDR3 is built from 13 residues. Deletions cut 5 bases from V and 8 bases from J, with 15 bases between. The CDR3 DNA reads TGTGCCACCAGCCGCGACTCGATCATGGGCTACACCTTC. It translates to CATSRDSIMGYTF.

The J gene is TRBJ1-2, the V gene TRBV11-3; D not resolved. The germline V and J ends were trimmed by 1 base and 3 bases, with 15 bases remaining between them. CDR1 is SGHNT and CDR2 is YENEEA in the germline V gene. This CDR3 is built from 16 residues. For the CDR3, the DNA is TGTGCCAGCAGCTTAGTCCCCTATATGGCGGACTATGGCTACACCTTC. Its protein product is CASSLVPYMADYGYTF. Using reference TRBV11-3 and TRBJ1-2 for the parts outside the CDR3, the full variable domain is EAGVVQSPRYKIIEKKQPVAFWCNPISGHNTLYWYLQNLGQGPELLIRYENEEAVDDSQLPKDRFSAERLKGVDSTLKIQPAELGDSAVYLCASSLVPYMADYGYTFGSGTRLTVV.

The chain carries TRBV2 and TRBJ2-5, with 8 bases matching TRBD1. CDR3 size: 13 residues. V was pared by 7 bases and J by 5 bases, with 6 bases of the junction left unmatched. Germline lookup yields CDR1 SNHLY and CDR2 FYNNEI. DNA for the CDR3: TGTGCCAGCAAGGAGACAGGGGATGAGACCCAGTACTTC. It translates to CASKETGDETQYF.

In DNA, the CDR3 is TGTGCCAGCAGTTACCTTCTAGGGGGCACTGAAGCTTTCTTT. Protein: CASSYLLGGTEAFF. V gene TRBV6-5 combines with J gene TRBJ1-1; a weak D match, TRBD1 (6 bases). The V end was cut by 2 bases, the J end by 4 bases, with 11 bases between. The length of the CDR3 is 14 residues. Germline CDR1 is MNHEY and CDR2 is SVGAGI.

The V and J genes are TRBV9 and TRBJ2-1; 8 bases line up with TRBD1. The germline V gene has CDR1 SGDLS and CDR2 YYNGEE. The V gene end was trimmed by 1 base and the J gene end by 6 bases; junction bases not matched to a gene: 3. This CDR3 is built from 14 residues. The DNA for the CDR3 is TGTGCCAGCAGCGTACAAGGACAGGGCAATGAGCAGTTCTTC. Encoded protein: CASSVQGQGNEQFF.

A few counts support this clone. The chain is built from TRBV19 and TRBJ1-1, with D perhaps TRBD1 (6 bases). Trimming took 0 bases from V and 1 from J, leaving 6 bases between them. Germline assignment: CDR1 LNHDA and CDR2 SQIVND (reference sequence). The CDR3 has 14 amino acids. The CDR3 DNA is TGTGCCAGTAGTATAGACAGGGGGAACACTGAAGCTTTCTTT. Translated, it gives CASSIDRGNTEAFF.

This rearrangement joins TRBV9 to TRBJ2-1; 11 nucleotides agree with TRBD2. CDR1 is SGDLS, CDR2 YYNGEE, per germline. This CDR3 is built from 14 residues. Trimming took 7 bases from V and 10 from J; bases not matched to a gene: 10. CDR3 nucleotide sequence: TGTGCCAGCGGGGGGACTAGCGGTCCGGGGGAGCAGTTCTTC. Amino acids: CASGGTSGPGEQFF.

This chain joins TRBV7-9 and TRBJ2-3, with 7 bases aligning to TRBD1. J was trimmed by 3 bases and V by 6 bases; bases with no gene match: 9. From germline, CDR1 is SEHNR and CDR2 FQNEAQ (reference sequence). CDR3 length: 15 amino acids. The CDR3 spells CASRSDRAGTDTQYF. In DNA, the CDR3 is TGTGCCAGCAGATCTGACAGGGCTGGTACAGATACGCAGTATTTT.

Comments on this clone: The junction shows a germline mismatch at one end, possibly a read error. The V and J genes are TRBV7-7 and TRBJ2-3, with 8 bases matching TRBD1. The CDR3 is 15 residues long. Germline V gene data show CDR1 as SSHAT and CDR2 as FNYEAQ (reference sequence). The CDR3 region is CASSLGTGATDTQYF. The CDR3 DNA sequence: TGTGCTAGCAGCTTAGGGACAGGAGCCACAGATACGCAGTATTTT.

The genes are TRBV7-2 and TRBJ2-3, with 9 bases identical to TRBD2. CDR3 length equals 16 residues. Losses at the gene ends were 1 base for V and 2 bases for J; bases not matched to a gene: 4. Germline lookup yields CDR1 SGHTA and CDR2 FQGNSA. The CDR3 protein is CASSLVASGATDTQYF. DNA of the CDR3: TGTGCCAGCAGCTTAGTGGCTAGCGGGGCCACAGATACGCAGTATTTT.

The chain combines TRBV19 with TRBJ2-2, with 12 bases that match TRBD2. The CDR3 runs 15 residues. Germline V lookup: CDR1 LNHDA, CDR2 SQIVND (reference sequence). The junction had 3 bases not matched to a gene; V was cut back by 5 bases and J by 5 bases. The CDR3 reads CASSRGLAGTGELFF. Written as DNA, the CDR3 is TGTGCCAGTAGTCGCGGACTAGCGGGAACCGGGGAGCTGTTTTTT.

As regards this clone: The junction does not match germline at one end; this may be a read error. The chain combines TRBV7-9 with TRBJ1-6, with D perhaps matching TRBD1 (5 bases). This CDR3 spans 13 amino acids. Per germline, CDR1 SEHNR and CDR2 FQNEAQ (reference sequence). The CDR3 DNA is TGTTCCAGCAGCTTCGGGGGAGGTTCACCCCTCCACTTT. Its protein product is CSSSFGGGSPLHF.

The CDR3 region is CASSRGTGNDYGYTF. The CDR3 nucleotides read TGTGCCAGCAGCCGTGGGACAGGGAACGACTATGGCTACACCTTC. The rearrangement joins TRBV7-8 to TRBJ1-2; TRBD1 agrees at 9 bases. V lost 5 bases to trimming and J lost 3 bases; unmatched junction nucleotides: 7. The CDR3 has 15 amino acids. CDR1 SGHVS and CDR2 FQNEAQ come from the germline V gene.

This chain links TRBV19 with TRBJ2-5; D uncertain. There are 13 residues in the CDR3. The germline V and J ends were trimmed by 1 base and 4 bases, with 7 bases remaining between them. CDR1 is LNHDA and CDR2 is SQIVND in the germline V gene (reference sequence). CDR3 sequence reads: CASSIADRETQYF. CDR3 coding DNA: TGTGCCAGTAGTATAGCTGATAGAGAGACCCAGTACTTC.

CDR3 amino acids: CASSFADQPQHF. CDR3 bases: TGTGCCAGCAGCTTCGCAGATCAGCCCCAGCATTTT. The chain is built from TRBV7-9 and TRBJ1-5, with D unclear. Germline-derived CDR1 and CDR2 are SEHNR and FQNEAQ (reference sequence). The CDR3 consists of 12 residues. The V end was cut by 3 bases, the J end by 5 bases, with 5 bases between.

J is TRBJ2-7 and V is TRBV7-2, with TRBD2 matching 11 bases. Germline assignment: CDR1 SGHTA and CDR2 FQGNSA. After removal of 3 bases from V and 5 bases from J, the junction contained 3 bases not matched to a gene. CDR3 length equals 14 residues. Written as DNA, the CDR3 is TGTGCCAGCAGCTTGCTAGCGGGAGGACACGAGCAGTACTTC. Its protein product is CASSLLAGGHEQYF.

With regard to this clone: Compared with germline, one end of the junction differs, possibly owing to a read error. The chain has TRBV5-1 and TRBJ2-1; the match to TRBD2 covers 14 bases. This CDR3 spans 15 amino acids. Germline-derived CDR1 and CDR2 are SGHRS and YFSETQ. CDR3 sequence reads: CASSLAGTSGGRAVF. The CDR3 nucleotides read TGCGCCAGCAGCTTAGCTGGGACTAGCGGGGGCCGTGCGGTCTTC. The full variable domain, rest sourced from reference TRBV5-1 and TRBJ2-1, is KAGVTQTPRYLIKTRGQQVTLSCSPISGHRSVSWYQQTPGQGLQFLFEYFSETQRNKGNFPGRFSGRQFSNSRSEMNVSTLELGDSALYLCASSLAGTSGGRAVFGPGTRLTVL.

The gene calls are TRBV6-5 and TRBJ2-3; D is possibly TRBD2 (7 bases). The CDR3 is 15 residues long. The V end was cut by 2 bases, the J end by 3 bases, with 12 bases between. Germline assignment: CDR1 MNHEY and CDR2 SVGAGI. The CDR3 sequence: CASSYGGGPTDTQYF. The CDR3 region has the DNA TGTGCCAGCAGTTACGGGGGGGGGCCGACAGATACGCAGTATTTT.

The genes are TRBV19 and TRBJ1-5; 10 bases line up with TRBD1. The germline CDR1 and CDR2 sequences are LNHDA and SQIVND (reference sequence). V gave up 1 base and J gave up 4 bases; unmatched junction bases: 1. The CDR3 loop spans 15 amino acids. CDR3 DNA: TGTGCCAGTAGTATAGGGACAGGGGGTAATCAGCCCCAGCATTTT. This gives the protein CASSIGTGGNQPQHF.

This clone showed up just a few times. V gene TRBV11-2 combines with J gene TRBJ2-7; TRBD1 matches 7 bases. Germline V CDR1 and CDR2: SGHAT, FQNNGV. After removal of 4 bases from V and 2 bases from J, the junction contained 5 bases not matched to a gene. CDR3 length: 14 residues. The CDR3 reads CASSYRQGTYEQYF. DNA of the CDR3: TGTGCCAGCAGCTATAGACAGGGTACCTACGAGCAGTACTTC.

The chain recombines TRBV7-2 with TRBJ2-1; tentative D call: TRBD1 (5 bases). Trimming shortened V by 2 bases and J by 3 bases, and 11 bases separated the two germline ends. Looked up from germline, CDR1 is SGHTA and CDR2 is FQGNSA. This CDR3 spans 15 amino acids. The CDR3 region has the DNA TGTGCCAGCAGCTTAAGGGGCGTTGACTACAATGAGCAGTTCTTC. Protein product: CASSLRGVDYNEQFF.

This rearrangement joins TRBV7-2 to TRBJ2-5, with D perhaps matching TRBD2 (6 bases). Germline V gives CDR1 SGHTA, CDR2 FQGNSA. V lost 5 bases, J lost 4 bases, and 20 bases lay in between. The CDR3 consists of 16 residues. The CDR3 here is CASSRSRAGLGETQYF. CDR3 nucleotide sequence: TGTGCCAGCAGCCGCTCGCGGGCGGGATTGGGAGAGACCCAGTACTTC. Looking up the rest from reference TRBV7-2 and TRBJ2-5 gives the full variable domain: GAGVSQSPSNKVTEKGKDVELRCDPISGHTALYWYRQSLGQGLEFLIYFQGNSAPDKSGLPSDRFSAERTGGSVSTLTIQRTQQEDSAVYLCASSRSRAGLGETQYFGPGTRLLVL.

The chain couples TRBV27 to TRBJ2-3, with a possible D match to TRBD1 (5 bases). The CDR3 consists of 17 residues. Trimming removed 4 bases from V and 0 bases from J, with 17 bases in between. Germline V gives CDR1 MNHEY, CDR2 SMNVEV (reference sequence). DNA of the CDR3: TGTGCCAGCAGTTCCCCAGGACAAGCATCTAGCACAGATACGCAGTATTTT. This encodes CASSSPGQASSTDTQYF.

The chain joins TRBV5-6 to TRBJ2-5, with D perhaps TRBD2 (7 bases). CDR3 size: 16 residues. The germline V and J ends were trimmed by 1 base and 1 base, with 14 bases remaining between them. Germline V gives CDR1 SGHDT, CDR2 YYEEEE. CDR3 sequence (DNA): TGTGCCAGCAGCTTGCGGGGGGCGAGAAGCCAAGAGACCCAGTACTTC. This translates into CASSLRGARSQETQYF.

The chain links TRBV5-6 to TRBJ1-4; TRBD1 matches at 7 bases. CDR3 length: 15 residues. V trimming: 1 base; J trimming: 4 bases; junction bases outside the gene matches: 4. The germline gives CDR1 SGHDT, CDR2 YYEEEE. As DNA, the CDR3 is TGTGCCAGCAGCTTGTGGGGACAGAGTAATGAAAAACTGTTTTTT. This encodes CASSLWGQSNEKLFF. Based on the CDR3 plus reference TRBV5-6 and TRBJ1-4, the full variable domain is DAGVTQSPTHLIKTRGQQVTLRCSPKSGHDTVSWYQQALGQGPQFIFQYYEEEERQRGNFPDRFSGHQFPNYSSELNVNALLLGDSALYLCASSLWGQSNEKLFFGSGTQLSVL.

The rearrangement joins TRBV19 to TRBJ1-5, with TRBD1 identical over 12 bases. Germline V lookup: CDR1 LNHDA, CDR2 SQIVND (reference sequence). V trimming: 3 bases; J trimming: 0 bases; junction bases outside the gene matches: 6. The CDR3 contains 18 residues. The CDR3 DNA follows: TGTGCCAGTAGTATTTTGGGGACAGGGGGCTCTAGCAATCAGCCCCAGCATTTT. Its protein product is CASSILGTGGSSNQPQHF.